These 8 T cell receptor beta chains originate from one sample sequenced in a study of B cell selection in AIRE deficiency. Generated by immunoSEQ multiplex PCR, the TCRdb table keeps only in-frame clones and is missing some. The sample holds some 25,000 clones; approximately 96% are singletons and the top ten take approximately 0.2%. The sorted conventional CD4 T cells were gated as CD4+CD127+. The source material was conventional CD4+ T cells sorted from PBMCs. The receptors here all came from a human donor with AIRE deficiency.

The V gene is TRBV19, the J gene TRBJ2-7; 11 bases fit TRBD1. CDR3 length: 16 amino acids. With V trimmed by 5 bases and J by 4 bases, 10 bases remained unmatched. In germline, CDR1 is LNHDA, CDR2 SQIVND (reference sequence). As DNA, the CDR3 is TGTGCCAGTAGTGGACCGGGACAGGGGGGTCTTTACGAGCAGTACTTC. This sequence encodes CASSGPGQGGLYEQYF.

The gene calls are TRBV18 and TRBJ1-2; 8 nucleotides match TRBD1. Looked up from germline, CDR1 is KGHSH and CDR2 is LQKENI. Trimming at V came to 2 bases and at J to 1 base, leaving 3 bases not matched to a gene. The CDR3 covers 15 residues. The CDR3 bases are TGTGCCAGCTCACCATTGGACAGGGTTAACTATGGCTACACCTTC. As protein: CASSPLDRVNYGYTF.

This chain connects TRBV9 to TRBJ2-7; 7 bases are shared with TRBD2. The junction had 10 bases not matched to a gene; V was cut back by 0 bases and J by 7 bases. Per germline, CDR1 SGDLS and CDR2 YYNGEE. The CDR3 spans 15 residues. Here the CDR3 DNA reads TGTGCCAGCAGCGTAGGGGCGGGAGCATTTACGGAGCAGTACTTC. Residues: CASSVGAGAFTEQYF.

The V gene is TRBV14, the J gene TRBJ2-1; D remains ambiguous. The CDR3 is 12 amino acids. Germline V gives CDR1 SGHDN, CDR2 FVKESK. Trimming cost V 4 bases and J 12 bases, with 13 bases left between them. CDR3 sequence (DNA): TGTGCCAGCAGCCGATCTGAGGCGTGGCAGTTCTTC. It translates to CASSRSEAWQFF.

The V gene is TRBV20-1, the J gene TRBJ2-1; D gene uncertain. Germline assignment: CDR1 DFQATT and CDR2 SNEGSKA (reference sequence). CDR3 length equals 11 residues. V dropped 6 bases and J dropped 8 bases, with 11 bases sitting between them. The CDR3 DNA sequence: TGCAGTGCCCGACTCGTCCATGAGCAGTTCTTC. Translated: CSARLVHEQFF.

CDR3 protein: CASSQDRVGANEKLFF. CDR3 sequence (DNA): TGCGCCAGCAGCCAAGACAGGGTTGGGGCTAATGAAAAACTGTTTTTT. The chain carries TRBV4-3 and TRBJ1-4, with D maybe TRBD1 (5 bases). This CDR3 has 16 residues. The germline CDR1 and CDR2 sequences are LGHNA and YSLEER. Deletions cut 0 bases from V and 3 bases from J, with 11 bases between.

The J gene is TRBJ2-2, the V gene TRBV5-4, with a tentative D call TRBD1 (6 bases). V lost 3 bases and J 6 bases, leaving 9 bases between the germline ends. The CDR3 is 13 residues long. Germline assignment: CDR1 SGHNT and CDR2 YYREEE (reference sequence). The CDR3, as DNA: TGTGCCAGCAGCTCGACAGGTCCCGGGGAGCTGTTTTTT. Encoded protein: CASSSTGPGELFF.

The chain links TRBV7-8 to TRBJ2-7; D remains unclear. CDR3 length: 12 amino acids. The germline V gene has CDR1 SGHVS and CDR2 FQNEAQ. Trimming pared 5 bases from V and 6 bases from J, leaving 11 bases between. CDR3 in amino acids: CASSGRVGEQYF. CDR3 in DNA: TGTGCCAGCAGCGGTAGGGTCGGCGAGCAGTACTTC.